Following are 23 T cell receptor beta chains from one sample sequenced in a study of T cell responses to AZD1222 COVID-19 vaccine. The assay was immunoSEQ multiplex PCR, and TCRdb's table has in-frame clones only and misses some. This repertoire shows around 110,000 clones, approximately 83% found once; its top ten account for roughly 3.9%. The sequences come from peripheral blood, collected on day 0 of MenACWY control vaccination. The source of these receptors is an adult in good health.

The genes are TRBV18 and TRBJ2-1; 8 bases are a match to TRBD1. Germline loops: CDR1 KGHSH, CDR2 LQKENI. There are 14 residues in the CDR3. The V segment lost 2 bases and the J segment 7 bases; nucleotides outside the gene matches: 4. CDR3 protein: CASSPGTGYNEQFF. The CDR3 DNA is TGTGCCAGCTCACCAGGGACAGGCTATAATGAGCAGTTCTTC.

The chain employs TRBV5-1 and TRBJ2-3, with 7 positions matching TRBD2. The V and J ends lost 6 bases and 5 bases, in that order; junction bases with no gene match: 9. Germline CDR1 SGHRS, CDR2 YFSETQ. This CDR3 is 14 amino acids long. The CDR3, as DNA: TGCGCCAGCAACCTGCGCGGGGGAGGAGATACGCAGTATTTT. Encoded protein: CASNLRGGGDTQYF.

This clone was counted a few times. This sequence joins TRBV9 and TRBJ2-3; 7 bases are shared with TRBD1. Germline V CDR1 and CDR2: SGDLS, YYNGEE. The CDR3 is made up of 16 amino acids. V lost 4 bases, J lost 2 bases, and 10 bases stayed unmatched. CDR3 sequence: CASSPQGQLATDTQYF. CDR3 sequence (DNA): TGTGCCAGCAGCCCCCAGGGACAGTTGGCCACAGATACGCAGTATTTT.

V gene TRBV7-6 combines with J gene TRBJ2-5; 11 positions match TRBD2. The CDR3 is made up of 20 amino acids. Germline CDR1 is SGHVS and CDR2 is FNYEAQ. The J segment lost 2 bases and the V segment lost 5 bases, leaving 19 bases of the junction unmatched. CDR3 nucleotide sequence: TGTGCCAGCAGCCCGAAGGGGGGATTATCAAGGACTAGCGGGCAAGAGACCCAGTACTTC. Translated, it gives CASSPKGGLSRTSGQETQYF.

This clone occurred once. The chain is built from TRBV9 and TRBJ2-3; TRBD1 agrees at 9 bases. Per germline, CDR1 SGDLS and CDR2 YYNGEE. The CDR3 consists of 17 residues. The junction had 10 bases not matched to a gene; V was cut back by 3 bases and J by 2 bases. In DNA, the CDR3 is TGTGCCAGCAGCGCCTATTTTGGGACAGGGCTCACAGATACGCAGTATTTT. Translated, it gives CASSAYFGTGLTDTQYF.

This rearrangement joins TRBV6-2 or TRBV6-3 to TRBJ2-2; D not resolved. This CDR3 spans 12 amino acids. Germline loops: CDR1 MNHEY, CDR2 SVGEGT. The V end lost 4 bases, the J end lost 6 bases, and 6 bases lay between the germline ends. CDR3 coding DNA: TGTGCCAGCAGTTTAATCCCCGGGGAGCTGTTTTTT. Amino acid sequence: CASSLIPGELFF.

V usage is TRBV5-4 and J usage is TRBJ2-3; 11 bases line up with TRBD2. This CDR3 has 16 amino acids. CDR1 is SGHNT, CDR2 YYREEE, per germline (reference sequence). The V gene end was trimmed by 2 bases and the J gene end by 2 bases; junction bases not matched to a gene: 4. The CDR3 DNA is TGTGCCAGCAGCTTTAGCGGGGGGGCCCTCACAGATACGCAGTATTTT. This gives the protein CASSFSGGALTDTQYF.

The V and J genes are TRBV5-1 and TRBJ1-3; the D is unclear. CDR1 is SGHRS and CDR2 is YFSETQ in the germline V gene. With 4 bases removed from V and 0 bases from J, the gap between germline ends came to 5 bases. The CDR3 sequence is 13 residues long. CDR3 coding DNA: TGCGCCAGCAGCCGGGACTCTGGAAACACCATATATTTT. This gives the protein CASSRDSGNTIYF. The full variable domain, rest sourced from reference TRBV5-1 and TRBJ1-3, is KAGVTQTPRYLIKTRGQQVTLSCSPISGHRSVSWYQQTPGQGLQFLFEYFSETQRNKGNFPGRFSGRQFSNSRSEMNVSTLELGDSALYLCASSRDSGNTIYFGEGSWLTVV.

This rearrangement joins TRBV9 to TRBJ2-1; 9 nucleotides agree with TRBD1. J was trimmed by 1 base and V by 3 bases; bases with no gene match: 2. The CDR3 has 15 amino acids. CDR1 is SGDLS, CDR2 YYNGEE, per germline. CDR3 bases: TGTGCCAGCAGCGCCGACAGGGGGTCCTACAATGAGCAGTTCTTC. Translation gives CASSADRGSYNEQFF.

The chain has TRBV2 and TRBJ1-5, with 7 bases aligning to TRBD1. V lost 4 bases, J lost 3 bases, and 6 bases stayed unmatched. The CDR3 contains 15 residues. Germline lookup yields CDR1 SNHLY and CDR2 FYNNEI. Here the CDR3 reads CASSGGQSDNQPQHF. CDR3 DNA sequence: TGTGCCAGCAGTGGGGGACAGTCGGACAATCAGCCCCAGCATTTT. The variable domain in full, with the rest retrieved from reference TRBV2 and TRBJ1-5, is EPEVTQTPSHQVTQMGQEVILRCVPISNHLYFYWYRQILGQKVEFLVSFYNNEISEKSEIFDDQFSVERPDGSNFTLKIRSTKLEDSAMYFCASSGGQSDNQPQHFGDGTRLSIL.

J is TRBJ2-2 and V is TRBV18; the D is unclear. The CDR3 spans 13 residues. CDR1 is KGHSH, CDR2 LQKENI, per germline. This CDR3 reads CGHVLVNTGELFF. DNA of the CDR3: TGTGGACACGTCCTGGTTAACACCGGGGAGCTGTTTTTT.

This chain joins TRBV20-1 and TRBJ2-1; D might be TRBD2 (5 bases). CDR1 is DFQATT, CDR2 SNEGSKA, per germline (reference sequence). The V and J ends lost 3 bases and 5 bases respectively, with 17 bases between them. The CDR3 sequence is 15 residues long. Written as DNA, the CDR3 is TGCAGTGCTAGTTCCCGAGGGCCTGCGGACAATGAGCAGTTCTTC. This encodes CSASSRGPADNEQFF.

This chain joins TRBV6-6 and TRBJ1-2; possible D gene TRBD1, 5 bases. Per the germline V gene, CDR1 is MNHNY and CDR2 is SVGAGI (reference sequence). The CDR3 has 14 amino acids. V lost 4 bases and J lost 8, with 17 bases in between. Here the CDR3 DNA reads TGTGCCAGCAGTTCCGGGCCCCGGACAACGGGCTACACCTTC. Protein sequence: CASSSGPRTTGYTF.

The CDR3, as DNA: TGTGCCAGCACGAGACAGTATAATTCACCCCTCCACTTT. Amino acids: CASTRQYNSPLHF. The chain recombines TRBV28 with TRBJ1-6, with D perhaps matching TRBD1 (5 bases). The CDR3 is 13 residues long. Trimming shortened V by 7 bases and J by 4 bases, and 8 bases separated the two germline ends. Germline assignment: CDR1 MDHEN and CDR2 SYDVKM.

The genes are TRBV6-2 or TRBV6-3 and TRBJ2-5, with D uncertain. The CDR3 sequence is 16 residues long. CDR1 and CDR2 (germline): MNHEY, SVGEGT. Trimming removed 5 bases at V and 2 bases at J, with 18 bases between. DNA for the CDR3: TGTGCCAGCAGTCTACCTACTGGCCAGTCACAAGAGACCCAGTACTTC. It specifies CASSLPTGQSQETQYF.

The chain links TRBV27 to TRBJ1-3, with D perhaps TRBD1 (6 bases). CDR1 is MNHEY, CDR2 SMNVEV, per germline (reference sequence). The CDR3 covers 15 residues. V was pared by 8 bases and J by 1 base, with 15 bases between. The CDR3 reads CASLRDTVSGNTIYF. The CDR3 DNA follows: TGTGCCAGCCTGCGGGACACCGTTTCTGGAAACACCATATATTTT.

The rearrangement links TRBV19 to TRBJ1-5; D is perhaps TRBD1 (5 bases). The CDR3 spans 15 residues. Per the germline V gene, CDR1 is LNHDA and CDR2 is SQIVND (reference sequence). V lost 0 bases to trimming and J lost 0 bases, with 6 bases between them. CDR3: CASSIDRASNQPQHF. In DNA form, the CDR3 reads TGTGCCAGTAGTATAGACAGGGCTAGCAATCAGCCCCAGCATTTT.

V usage is TRBV5-6 and J usage is TRBJ2-7; D possibly matches TRBD1 or TRBD2 (5 bases each). V gave up 2 bases and J gave up 3 bases, with 9 bases separating them. In germline, CDR1 is SGHDT, CDR2 YYEEEE. The CDR3 consists of 13 residues. This CDR3 reads CASSLRGGYEQYF. As DNA, the CDR3 is TGTGCCAGCAGCTTACGGGGCGGCTACGAGCAGTACTTC.

The chain has TRBV7-8 and TRBJ2-1; TRBD2 aligns across 12 bases. The V and J ends lost 1 base and 4 bases, in that order; junction bases with no gene match: 8. The CDR3 has 18 amino acids. Germline V CDR1 and CDR2: SGHVS, FQNEAQ. The CDR3 spells CASSLGGLAGTGYNEQFF. CDR3 nucleotide sequence: TGTGCCAGCAGCTTAGGCGGACTAGCGGGGACCGGGTACAATGAGCAGTTCTTC.

In this sample, this clone turned up a few times. The chain uses TRBV5-1 and TRBJ1-2; 7 bases are shared with TRBD1. The ends lost 6 bases at V and 2 bases at J; junction bases unmatched: 7. The CDR3 runs 14 residues. The germline V gene encodes CDR1 SGHRS and CDR2 YFSETQ. The CDR3 DNA reads TGCGCCAGCACCCCTCAGGGGGAGAACTATGGCTACACCTTC. It yields the protein CASTPQGENYGYTF.

This sequence joins TRBV7-4 and TRBJ1-5; TRBD1 is a possible D gene (5 bases). V was cut by 1 base and J by 3 bases, with 10 bases left in between. The CDR3 extends over 15 amino acids. Germline values: CDR1 SGHVT, CDR2 SQSDAQ. CDR3: CASSLGQGYNQPQHF. In DNA form, the CDR3 reads TGTGCCAGCAGCTTAGGTCAGGGATACAATCAGCCCCAGCATTTT.

DNA for the CDR3: TGTGCCAGCAGGATACAGGGGGCAAGTAAAACAAACTTTAACTATGGCTACACCTTC. It encodes CASRIQGASKTNFNYGYTF. This chain uses TRBV28 with TRBJ1-2, with TRBD1 matching over 9 bases. The CDR3 extends over 19 amino acids. V lost 6 bases and J lost 1; bases outside the gene matches: 18. The germline V gene has CDR1 MDHEN and CDR2 SYDVKM.

The gene calls are TRBV11-2 and TRBJ2-7, with D perhaps matching TRBD2 (5 bases). Looked up from germline, CDR1 is SGHAT and CDR2 is FQNNGV. This CDR3 contains 15 residues. Between the trimmed V and J ends, which lost 0 bases and 5 bases, there was a span of 14 bases. The CDR3 here is CASSLDYRGPNEQYF. CDR3 coding DNA: TGTGCCAGCAGCTTAGATTACCGGGGTCCCAACGAGCAGTACTTC.